Below, 10 T cell receptor beta chains from the same sample are listed, as sequenced in a study of technical replicates of blood from a few donors. Produced via immunoSEQ multiplex PCR; TCRdb's table is partial and in-frame only. The sample contains around 58,000 clones, around 87% of which appear only once. Sequencing was done on a sample of PBMCs. The origin of the receptors is a human donor in good health. Some clones in this sample may be carry-over from other donors' samples.

This chain links TRBV15 with TRBJ2-6; 8 nucleotides agree with TRBD2. Germline V CDR1 and CDR2: LNHNV, YYDKDF (reference sequence). This CDR3 comprises 15 residues. V gave up 5 bases and J gave up 1 base; unmatched junction bases: 1. The CDR3 region is CATSRGGSGANVLTF. In DNA form, the CDR3 reads TGTGCCACCAGCCGGGGGGGATCTGGGGCCAACGTCCTGACTTTC.

J is TRBJ1-2 and V is TRBV5-6, with 8 bases aligning to TRBD1. The CDR3 sequence is 15 residues long. Germline assignment: CDR1 SGHDT and CDR2 YYEEEE. Germline trimming cut 4 bases from V and 4 bases from J; bases unmatched to any gene: 9. The CDR3 spells CASSADRGGGYGYTF. Here the CDR3 DNA reads TGTGCCAGCAGCGCCGACAGGGGCGGGGGCTATGGCTACACCTTC.

This clone has more than one count but fewer than ten. This rearrangement joins TRBV7-9 to TRBJ2-1; 12 bases are a match to TRBD2. The ends lost 0 bases at V and 4 bases at J; junction bases unmatched: 4. This CDR3 comprises 17 residues. CDR1 and CDR2 from the germline V gene are SEHNR and FQNEAQ (reference sequence). The CDR3 bases are TGTGCCAGCAGCTTAGCGAAGACTAGCGGGAGATACAATGAGCAGTTCTTC. The encoded protein is CASSLAKTSGRYNEQFF.

The rearrangement links TRBV30 to TRBJ1-2, with D perhaps matching TRBD1 (5 bases). From germline, CDR1 is GTSNPN and CDR2 SVGIG (reference sequence). Trimming removed 1 base from V and 7 bases from J, with 10 bases in between. This CDR3 region has 12 residues. This CDR3 reads CAWSASRGGYTF. CDR3 DNA: TGTGCCTGGAGTGCTTCAAGGGGTGGCTACACCTTC.

The chain is built from TRBV19 and TRBJ1-2, with D unresolved. V gave up 5 bases and J gave up 3 bases, with 4 bases separating them. Germline values: CDR1 LNHDA, CDR2 SQIVND (reference sequence). The length of the CDR3 is 11 residues. CDR3 protein: CASSEDYGYTF. In DNA, the CDR3 is TGTGCCAGTAGTGAGGACTATGGCTACACCTTC. Supplemented by reference TRBV19 and TRBJ1-2, the full variable domain reads DGGITQSPKYLFRKEGQNVTLSCEQNLNHDAMYWYRQDPGQGLRLIYYSQIVNDFQKGDIAEGYSVSREKKESFPLTVTSAQKNPTAFYLCASSEDYGYTFGSGTRLTVV.

This clone rates as medium-sized. The chain links TRBV7-9 to TRBJ2-7; the D gene is possibly TRBD2 (6 bases). The V end was cut by 5 bases, the J end by 2 bases, with 13 bases between. The CDR3 totals 14 residues. From germline, CDR1 is SEHNR and CDR2 FQNEAQ (reference sequence). CDR3: CASSPPGEPYEQYF. In nucleotides, the CDR3 is TGTGCCAGCAGCCCCCCGGGGGAGCCCTACGAGCAGTACTTC.

The rearrangement links TRBV7-8 to TRBJ2-7, with D perhaps TRBD1 (6 bases). The CDR3 has 15 amino acids. CDR1 and CDR2 (germline): SGHVS, FQNEAQ. Deletions cut 2 bases from V and 3 bases from J, with 14 bases between. In DNA form, the CDR3 reads TGTGCCAGCAGCTTAACCAACAGGGCCTTCTACGAGCAGTACTTC. This gives the protein CASSLTNRAFYEQYF.

This chain links TRBV9 with TRBJ2-3; 14 nucleotides agree with TRBD2. The germline V gene has CDR1 SGDLS and CDR2 YYNGEE. CDR3 size: 18 residues. V was clipped by 3 bases and J by 1 base; unmatched bases: 7. CDR3 sequence reads: CASSETSGRAGGTDTQYF. In DNA, the CDR3 is TGTGCCAGCAGCGAGACTAGCGGGAGGGCCGGCGGCACAGATACGCAGTATTTT.

This clone was picked up a small number of times. This chain links TRBV11-2 with TRBJ2-1; TRBD2 aligns across 10 bases. J gave up 10 bases and V 1 base, and 10 bases lay outside the gene matches. This CDR3 is built from 16 residues. Germline V lookup: CDR1 SGHAT, CDR2 FQNNGV. This CDR3 is CASSLVSGRALWEQFF. CDR3 bases: TGTGCCAGCAGCTTAGTAAGCGGGAGGGCCTTGTGGGAGCAGTTCTTC.

The rearrangement links TRBV28 to TRBJ1-4; D is undetermined. The CDR3 length is 15 residues. Germline values: CDR1 MDHEN, CDR2 SYDVKM. The ends were cut back, 2 bases at V and 2 bases at J, with 9 bases in the middle. The CDR3 loop is CASSLTGGTNEKLFF. For the CDR3, the DNA is TGTGCCAGCAGTTTAACGGGAGGTACTAATGAAAAACTGTTTTTT. The whole variable domain, remainder taken from reference TRBV28 and TRBJ1-4, is DVKVTQSSRYLVKRTGEKVFLECVQDMDHENMFWYRQDPGLGLRLIYFSYDVKMKEKGDIPEGYSVSREKKERFSLILESASTNQTSMYLCASSLTGGTNEKLFFGSGTQLSVL.